Listed below are T cell receptor beta chains from one sample, sequenced in a study of cytomegalovirus exposure and HLA in healthy donors. The protocol was immunoSEQ multiplex PCR, while the TCRdb copy is restricted to in-frame clones and leaves out a portion. The table has 150,000 to 200,000 clones, around three quarters seen once; the top ten hold around 2.2%. Sequencing input: PBMCs. The source of these receptors is a middle-aged man in good health and CMV-seropositive. The CDR3 runs from the conserved cysteine through the conserved F or W. The order of the fields is D gene, V gene, J gene, clone size, CDR3 length, CDR3 DNA, CDR3 protein. A D gene is named only where the DNA matches it firmly. Size tells how often a clone was seen (once, few, many) or the class of an expanded clone, and some rows leave it out.

>TRBD2|TRBV9|TRBJ2-7|-|16
TGTGCCAGCAGCGTAGCCCCAGGGACTAGCGGCTACGAGCAGTACTTC
CASSVAPGTSGYEQYF
>TRBD2|TRBV4-3|TRBJ2-3|-|16
TGCGCCAGCAGCCAAGTTTATGAGCGGGGGACAGATACGCAGTATTTT
CASSQVYERGTDTQYF
>TRBD1|TRBV7-6|TRBJ1-6|-|17
TGTGCCAGCAGCTTAGTGCCTCCTCAGGGGGATAATTCACCCCTCCACTTT
CASSLVPPQGDNSPLHF
>TRBD2|TRBV2|TRBJ2-6|-|16
TGTGCCAGCATCAGCGGGGGAACCTCTGGGGCCAACGTCCTGACTTTC
CASISGGTSGANVLTF
>-|TRBV10-1|TRBJ2-3|-|15
TGCGCCAGCACTCCTTGGGCCGGTAGCACAGATACGCAGTATTTT
CASTPWAGSTDTQYF
>-|TRBV7-8|TRBJ2-3|-|17
TGTGCCAGCAGCTTCGACCGGGGGAGCCAGGGCACAGATACGCAGTATTTT
CASSFDRGSQGTDTQYF
>-|TRBV15|TRBJ2-3|-|14
TGTGCCACTAATCGGGGGAAGGGTGTCGGTACGCAGTATTTT
CATNRGKGVGTQYF
>-|TRBV5-4|TRBJ1-2|-|13
TGTGCCAGCAGCTTGGTCCAGGGGCGAGGCTACACCTTC
CASSLVQGRGYTF
>-|TRBV9|TRBJ2-5|-|14
TGTGCCAGCAGCGTAGTCGGAGACGAAGAGACCCAGTACTTC
CASSVVGDEETQYF
>-|TRBV6-1|TRBJ1-6|-|14
TGTGCCAGCAGCGGCCTGGGGAGAAATTCACCCCTCCACTTT
CASSGLGRNSPLHF
>-|TRBV6-5|TRBJ1-2|-|14
TGTGCCAGCAGACGACACCGGGGGGTTTATGGCTACACCTTC
CASRRHRGVYGYTF
>-|TRBV19|TRBJ2-5|few|15
TGTGCCAGTAGTGTATGGGTCGGCGGTGAAGAGACCCAGTACTTC
CASSVWVGGEETQYF
>TRBD2|TRBV28|TRBJ2-7|-|13
TGTGCCAGCCAGCGGGGGGACTCCTACGAGCAGTACTTC
CASQRGDSYEQYF
>-|TRBV11-2|TRBJ1-5|once|14
TGTGCCAGCAGCTTAGATCTTGGCAATCAGCCCCAGCATTTT
CASSLDLGNQPQHF
>TRBD1|TRBV4-3|TRBJ2-7|-|20
TGCGCCAGCAGCCAAGGGTTCCGGGACAGGGTTCTATCAGAAGCCTACGAGCAGTACTTC
CASSQGFRDRVLSEAYEQYF
>-|TRBV6-1|TRBJ1-2|few|15
TGTGCCAGCAGTGAAGCCGCAGGACAGCCATATGGCTACACCTTC
CASSEAAGQPYGYTF
>-|TRBV21-1|TRBJ1-2|-|13
TGTGCCAGCAGCAGTGGCTTTCACTATGGCTACACCTTC
CASSSGFHYGYTF
>TRBD1|TRBV9|TRBJ1-6|-|15
TGTGCCAGCAGCGCAACACAGGGGGCAGGGTCACCCCTCCACTTT
CASSATQGAGSPLHF
>TRBD2|TRBV30|TRBJ2-3|-|16
TGTGCCTGGAGGGGAGCGGGGGGGCGGGTAGGAGATACGCAGTATTTT
CAWRGAGGRVGDTQYF
>TRBD2|TRBV28|TRBJ2-7|-|17
TGTGCCAGCAGTTCCCCACTGAGGACTAGCGGGGTCGCCGAGCAGTACTTC
CASSSPLRTSGVAEQYF
>TRBD2|TRBV28|TRBJ2-7|-|14
TGTGCCAGCAGACCGGGACTACCCGTTTACGAGCAGTACTTC
CASRPGLPVYEQYF
>-|TRBV19|TRBJ1-1|-|16
TGTGCCAGTATAAGGGACATGGGGCCCCCGTACACTGAAGCTTTCTTT
CASIRDMGPPYTEAFF
>-|TRBV4-1|TRBJ1-1|-|12
TGCGCCAGCAGCCAAGATCGGGTTGAGGCTTTCTTT
CASSQDRVEAFF
>TRBD1|TRBV11-2|TRBJ2-7|-|13
TGTGCCAGCAGCCCCCCAGGGGGCTACGAGCAGTACTTC
CASSPPGGYEQYF
>TRBD1|TRBV7-6|TRBJ2-7|-|13
TGTGCCAGCAGCCTACAGGGGGCGGGTGAGCAGTACTTC
CASSLQGAGEQYF
>-|TRBV30|TRBJ2-7|-|13
TGTGCCTGGAGTTTGGAGGGGGCGGGGGAGCAGTACTTC
CAWSLEGAGEQYF
>TRBD1|TRBV5-1|TRBJ1-2|-|15
TGCGCCAGCAGCGAGGAGGGACAGTTAAGCTATGGCTACACCTTC
CASSEEGQLSYGYTF
>TRBD1|TRBV7-3|TRBJ2-2|-|15
TGTGCCAGCAGCTCACAGACAGGGTCCACCGGGGAGCTGTTTTTT
CASSSQTGSTGELFF
>-|TRBV27|TRBJ1-6|few|16
TGTGCCAGCAGTTTAGAGACAGGTAGCCTTAATTCACCCCTCCACTTT
CASSLETGSLNSPLHF
>-|TRBV6-5|TRBJ1-1|-|12
TGTGCCAGCAGCGACTTGAACACTGAAGCTTTCTTT
CASSDLNTEAFF
>-|TRBV5-4|TRBJ2-5|few|15
TGTGCCAGCAGCTTGAGCGGCAGGGGACAAGAGACCCAGTACTTC
CASSLSGRGQETQYF
>-|TRBV4-2|TRBJ2-1|-|18
TGTGCCAGCAGCCAAAACTGGGGCGCTAGCGCGTCCTACAATGAGCAGTTCTTC
CASSQNWGASASYNEQFF
>-|TRBV2|TRBJ1-4|-|15
TGTGCCAGCAGTGACGGGGGGAACACTAATGAAAAACTGTTTTTT
CASSDGGNTNEKLFF
>TRBD1|TRBV5-5|TRBJ1-5|once|16
TGTGCCAGCAGCTTGGACACAGGGGGCGGAGGTCAGCCCCAGCATTTT
CASSLDTGGGGQPQHF
>-|TRBV7-9|TRBJ1-4|-|16
TGTGCCAGCAGCTTAATCAGGGGCCCTAATAATGAAAAACTGTTTTTT
CASSLIRGPNNEKLFF
>TRBD1|TRBV27|TRBJ2-2|-|13
TGTGCCAGCGCAAGACAGGGCGACGGGGAGCTGTTTTTT
CASARQGDGELFF
>-|TRBV7-9|TRBJ1-1|-|16
TGTGCCAGCAGCTCGACAATTAGGGGGTTGAACACTGAAGCTTTCTTT
CASSSTIRGLNTEAFF
>-|TRBV5-4|TRBJ2-5|-|13
TGTGCCAGCAGAGGAGAGACGCAAGAGACCCAGTACTTC
CASRGETQETQYF
>-|TRBV19|TRBJ1-5|-|14
TGTGCCAGTAGTATAGTATATAGCAATCAGCCCCAGCATTTT
CASSIVYSNQPQHF
>-|TRBV4-3|TRBJ2-3|-|15
TGCGCCAGCAGCCAAGGCAGTAGACACACAGATACGCAGTATTTT
CASSQGSRHTDTQYF
>-|TRBV4-1|TRBJ1-2|-|12
TGCGCCAGCAGCCAAGGGTCCAGGAACTGCACCTTC
CASSQGSRNCTF
>-|TRBV9|TRBJ2-3|-|15
TGTGCCAGCAGCTACCTTGGGGGGAGGACAGATACGCAGTATTTT
CASSYLGGRTDTQYF
>TRBD1|TRBV2|TRBJ2-5|few|15
TGTGCCAGCAATCGATCCCCGACAGGGAGAGAGACCCAGTACTTC
CASNRSPTGRETQYF
>TRBD1|TRBV25-1|TRBJ1-6|-|14
TGTGCCAGCAAGGGACAGGGGTATAATTCACCCCTCCACTTT
CASKGQGYNSPLHF
>TRBD1|TRBV5-4|TRBJ2-1|-|14
TGTGCCAGCAGCTCCCTGAAGGACAGGCGGGAGCAGTTCTTC
CASSSLKDRREQFF
>-|TRBV11-2|TRBJ2-5|-|16
TGTGCCAGCAGGAGACAAGCAGGGTCCCTTCAAGAGACCCAGTACTTC
CASRRQAGSLQETQYF
>-|TRBV6-1|TRBJ2-7|-|15
TGTGCCAGCAGCAGACTCGGCGGGAAGCCCTACGAGCAGTACTTC
CASSRLGGKPYEQYF
>TRBD2|TRBV27|TRBJ2-5|-|15
TGTGCCAGCAGCCGGACTAGCGAGTTTCAAGAGACCCAGTACTTC
CASSRTSEFQETQYF
>-|TRBV9|TRBJ1-1|-|14
TGTGCCAGCAGCGCCATAACAGGGTTCACTGAAGCTTTCTTT
CASSAITGFTEAFF
>TRBD2|TRBV7-2|TRBJ2-3|-|19
TGTGCCAGCAGCCGGGGACTAGCGGGGGGGCAGGTGAGCACAGATACGCAGTATTTT
CASSRGLAGGQVSTDTQYF
>-|TRBV4-2|TRBJ1-4|-|18
TGTGCCAGCAGCCAAGATCCAGCGAGCAGGGGTTTCAATGAAAAACTGTTTTTT
CASSQDPASRGFNEKLFF
>TRBD1|TRBV7-9|TRBJ2-7|-|16
TGTGCCAGCAGGGATTCGTATGGGACAGGGGGCTACGAGCAGTACTTC
CASRDSYGTGGYEQYF
>-|TRBV18|TRBJ2-7|-|13
TGTGCCAGCTCACCCTCTCAGGAGGGCGAGCAGTACTTC
CASSPSQEGEQYF
>-|TRBV5-5|TRBJ1-5|-|13
TGTGCCAGCAGCTTGGTACAGAATCAGCCCCAGCATTTT
CASSLVQNQPQHF
>-|TRBV28|TRBJ1-2|-|14
TGTGCCAGCACCCCCATTCCTACAGACTATGGCTACACCTTC
CASTPIPTDYGYTF